Below are 13 T cell receptor beta chains sequenced from a single sample in a study of blood T cell repertoires in COVID-19. Measured with immunoSEQ multiplex PCR; TCRdb has only the in-frame clones, and not every one. The sample shows around 230,000 clones, about 82% of them seen only once. The sequencing input was peripheral blood. The receptors originated from a man in his fifties with COVID-19, enrolled during active disease.

The chain employs TRBV7-8 and TRBJ1-5, with D possibly matching TRBD1 (6 bases). With 5 bases removed from V and 0 bases from J, the gap between germline ends came to 17 bases. The CDR3 sequence is 17 residues long. Germline lookup yields CDR1 SGHVS and CDR2 FQNEAQ. The CDR3 loop reads CASSPTPRGNSNQPQHF. The CDR3 bases are TGTGCCAGCAGCCCCACCCCCAGGGGCAATAGCAATCAGCCCCAGCATTTT.

The V and J genes are TRBV14 and TRBJ2-7, with TRBD1 matching 8 bases. The J segment lost 7 bases and the V segment lost 4 bases, leaving 9 bases of the junction unmatched. The CDR3 is made up of 14 amino acids. Germline CDR1 and CDR2: SGHDN and FVKESK. The CDR3 sequence is CASSRNRGTWEQYF. Here the CDR3 DNA reads TGTGCCAGCAGCCGGAACAGGGGGACGTGGGAGCAGTACTTC.

The chain recombines TRBV19 with TRBJ1-5; 7 bases agree with TRBD1. From germline, CDR1 is LNHDA and CDR2 SQIVND (reference sequence). The V gene end was trimmed by 5 bases and the J gene end by 3 bases; junction bases not matched to a gene: 16. The CDR3 length is 18 residues. CDR3 sequence: CASSLGVYPGQINQPQHF. As DNA, the CDR3 is TGTGCCAGTAGTCTCGGGGTATACCCGGGACAGATCAATCAGCCCCAGCATTTT.

This chain uses TRBV6-2 or TRBV6-3 with TRBJ2-7; D unclear. The germline gives CDR1 MNHEY, CDR2 SVGEGT. The CDR3 totals 14 residues. Trimming shortened V by 8 bases and J by 2 bases, and 16 bases separated the two germline ends. The CDR3 here is CASGPRVTTYEQYF. In DNA, the CDR3 is TGTGCCAGCGGCCCACGGGTCACCACCTACGAGCAGTACTTC.

The V gene is TRBV30, the J gene TRBJ1-2, with 8 positions matching TRBD1. Germline V lookup: CDR1 GTSNPN, CDR2 SVGIG (reference sequence). This CDR3 has 13 amino acids. With 5 bases clipped from V and 4 bases from J, the junction kept 6 bases outside the gene matches. The CDR3: CAWGQGFGYGYTF. CDR3 nucleotide sequence: TGTGCCTGGGGACAGGGCTTTGGCTATGGCTACACCTTC.

The chain is built from TRBV6-5 and TRBJ1-5; 7 nucleotides match TRBD1. CDR3 length: 14 residues. Germline V gene sequence: CDR1 MNHEY, CDR2 SVGAGI. The V gene end was trimmed by 5 bases and the J gene end by 3 bases; junction bases not matched to a gene: 4. The CDR3 DNA reads as TGTGCCAGCAGTCCGGGACAGCTCAATCAGCCCCAGCATTTT. Its translation is CASSPGQLNQPQHF.

V usage is TRBV28 and J usage is TRBJ1-2, with D hard to call. Between the trimmed V and J ends, which lost 2 bases and 8 bases, there was a span of 15 bases. This CDR3 comprises 14 residues. The germline CDR1 and CDR2 sequences are MDHEN and SYDVKM. The CDR3: CASSLAGLDGGYTF. The CDR3 DNA follows: TGTGCCAGCAGTTTAGCGGGTTTAGACGGAGGCTACACCTTC.

The J gene is TRBJ1-2, the V gene TRBV10-2, with D possibly TRBD1 on 6 matching bases. The V gene lost 6 bases and the J gene lost 2 bases, with 19 bases spanning the gap. The CDR3 is 16 residues long. The germline V gene encodes CDR1 WSHSY and CDR2 SAAADI. The CDR3 reads CASRDPQGRGNYGYTF. Written as DNA, the CDR3 is TGCGCCAGCAGAGACCCTCAGGGGCGAGGGAACTATGGCTACACCTTC.

The CDR3 sequence: CASSHSGESYNEQFF. The CDR3 DNA follows: TGTGCCAGCAGCCATAGCGGGGAGTCCTACAATGAGCAGTTCTTC. This sequence joins TRBV11-3 and TRBJ2-1, with 8 bases that match TRBD2. The trim removed 5 bases at V and 1 base at J, leaving 4 bases unmatched. Germline V CDR1 and CDR2: SGHNT, YENEEA. CDR3 length: 15 residues.

This clone appeared a few times. J is TRBJ1-6 and V is TRBV5-6, with D tentatively TRBD1 (6 bases). The CDR3 consists of 14 residues. With 2 bases removed from V and 6 bases from J, the gap between germline ends came to 9 bases. Germline values: CDR1 SGHDT, CDR2 YYEEEE. CDR3 in DNA: TGTGCCAGCAGCTTAGGGACACCTAATTCACCCCTCCACTTT. This encodes CASSLGTPNSPLHF.

This chain joins TRBV6-4 and TRBJ1-3, with unresolved D. The germline CDR1 and CDR2 sequences are MRHNA and SNTAGT. This CDR3 has 17 amino acids. With 6 bases removed from V and 2 bases from J, the gap between germline ends came to 20 bases. CDR3 loop: CASRGTEYGGTGNTIYF. The CDR3 DNA is TGTGCCAGCAGGGGAACAGAGTATGGAGGCACTGGAAACACCATATATTTT.

CDR3 protein: CASSSLLRGGRGDTQYF. The DNA for the CDR3 is TGTGCCAGTAGTAGCTTGCTGCGGGGGGGCCGTGGAGATACGCAGTATTTT. V is TRBV19 and J is TRBJ2-3, with TRBD2 matching over 9 bases. V shed 4 bases, J shed 5 bases, and the junction held 13 bases outside the gene matches. From germline, CDR1 is LNHDA and CDR2 SQIVND (reference sequence). The CDR3 has 17 residues.

This sequence joins TRBV27 and TRBJ1-5; a possible D gene is TRBD1 (5 bases). V was trimmed by 7 bases and J by 4 bases, leaving 20 bases between them. CDR1 is MNHEY and CDR2 is SMNVEV in the germline V gene (reference sequence). This CDR3 is built from 16 residues. DNA of the CDR3: TGTGCCAGCAAATCCGGAATAGGGGAATTAAATCAGCCCCAGCATTTT. This gives the protein CASKSGIGELNQPQHF.